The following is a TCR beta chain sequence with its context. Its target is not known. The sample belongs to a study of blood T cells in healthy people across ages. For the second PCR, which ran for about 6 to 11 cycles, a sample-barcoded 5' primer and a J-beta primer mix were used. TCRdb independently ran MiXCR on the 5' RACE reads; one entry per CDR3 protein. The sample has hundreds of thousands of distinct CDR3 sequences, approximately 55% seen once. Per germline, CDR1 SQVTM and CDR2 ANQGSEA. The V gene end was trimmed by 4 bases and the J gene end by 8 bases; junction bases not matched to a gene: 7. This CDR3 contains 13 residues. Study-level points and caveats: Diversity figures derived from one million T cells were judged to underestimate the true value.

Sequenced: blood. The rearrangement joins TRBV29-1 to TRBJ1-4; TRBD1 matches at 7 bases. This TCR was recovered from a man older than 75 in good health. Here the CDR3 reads CSVGARGSEKLFF. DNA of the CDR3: TGCAGCGTTGGCGCCAGGGGGAGCGAAAAACTGTTTTTT. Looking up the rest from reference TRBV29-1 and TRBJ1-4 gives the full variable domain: SAVISQKPSRDICQRGTSLTIQCQVDSQVTMMFWYRQQPGQSLTLIATANQGSEATYESGFVIDKFPISRPNLTFSTLTVSNMSPEDSSIYLCSVGARGSEKLFFGSGTQLSVL.